The 18 T cell receptor beta chains below all came from one sample that was sequenced in a study of T-cell memory formation after mild COVID-19. TCRdb re-analysed the 5' RACE reads in MiXCR, keeping a single row per CDR3 protein. The repertoire has 550,000 to 700,000 distinct CDR3 sequences, approximately 15% of them found once; the top ten carry roughly 8%. Sequenced input: PBMCs or a T cell subset sorted from them (not recorded which). These receptors were obtained from an adult woman who had mild COVID-19 (a few samples of this study predate the infection). Cell type and time point are not known.

This clonotype has ten or more counts. J is TRBJ1-2 and V is TRBV9; weak D call: TRBD1 (6 bases). The CDR3 is 15 residues long. The germline V gene encodes CDR1 SGDLS and CDR2 YYNGEE. V lost 2 bases, J lost 4 bases, and 15 bases lay in between. The CDR3, as DNA: TGTGCCAGCAGCGTTCAGGACAGATCCTCCTATGGCTACACCTTC. Translation gives CASSVQDRSSYGYTF.

The chain couples TRBV20-1 to TRBJ2-1, with a weak D call TRBD2 (7 bases). CDR3 length: 17 amino acids. The ends were cut back, 5 bases at V and 4 bases at J, with 24 bases in the middle. CDR1 is DFQATT and CDR2 is SNEGSKA in the germline V gene (reference sequence). The CDR3 loop reads CSASHGGTLATYNEQFF. In nucleotides, the CDR3 is TGCAGTGCTTCGCATGGGGGCACACTAGCGACTTACAATGAGCAGTTCTTC.

This clonotype was detected only a few times. This chain connects TRBV20-1 to TRBJ2-1; 9 nucleotides match TRBD1. V was pared by 2 bases and J by 5 bases, with 7 bases of the junction left unmatched. Germline lookup yields CDR1 DFQATT and CDR2 SNEGSKA (reference sequence). The CDR3 runs 15 residues. Here the CDR3 DNA reads TGCAGTGCTAGATCAATGGACAGGGGAAACAATGAGCAGTTCTTC. Amino acid sequence: CSARSMDRGNNEQFF.

This clonotype was seen only a few times. The chain recombines TRBV3-1 with TRBJ1-5; D unclear. There are 16 residues in the CDR3. The germline V gene has CDR1 LGHDT and CDR2 YNNKEL (reference sequence). V was clipped by 0 bases and J by 0 bases, with 9 bases between them. This CDR3 reads CASSQDGVYSNQPQHF. CDR3 in DNA: TGTGCCAGCAGCCAAGACGGAGTATATAGCAATCAGCCCCAGCATTTT. The full variable domain, in which reference TRBV3-1 and TRBJ1-5 provide the parts outside the CDR3, is DTAVSQTPKYLVTQMGNDKSIKCEQNLGHDTMYWYKQDSKKFLKIMFSYNNKELIINETVPNRFSPKSPDKAHLNLHINSLELGDSAVYFCASSQDGVYSNQPQHFGDGTRLSIL.

The chain is built from TRBV12-3 or TRBV12-4 and TRBJ2-5; tentative D call: TRBD2 (7 bases). This CDR3 region has 13 residues. Trimming cost V 6 bases and J 8 bases, with 16 bases left between them. Written as DNA, the CDR3 is TGTGCCAGCAGCCTACAGGGAGGGGGTACCCAGTACTTC. Translated: CASSLQGGGTQYF.

This clonotype was seen a handful of times. The genes are TRBV12-3 or TRBV12-4 and TRBJ2-7; possibly TRBD2 for D (6 bases). This CDR3 spans 13 amino acids. Trimming removed 6 bases at V and 2 bases at J, with 11 bases between. This CDR3 reads CASRLGGPYEQYF. CDR3 coding DNA: TGTGCCAGCAGATTGGGGGGACCCTACGAGCAGTACTTC.

This chain links TRBV7-2 with TRBJ2-4; 7 bases are a match to TRBD2. Germline V lookup: CDR1 SGHTA, CDR2 FQGNSA. With 1 base clipped from V and 7 bases from J, the junction kept 4 bases outside the gene matches. The CDR3 runs to 14 residues. The CDR3 reads CASSLGLAGNIQYF. The CDR3 DNA follows: TGTGCCAGCAGCTTAGGACTAGCAGGGAACATTCAGTACTTC.

This clonotype came up a few times. The DNA for the CDR3 is TGTGCCAGCAGTGACAGGTGGGAGGCCCCCTACGAGCAGTACTTC. It is translated as CASSDRWEAPYEQYF. This sequence joins TRBV6-1 and TRBJ2-7; perhaps TRBD2 as D (6 bases). V lost 3 bases and J 2 bases, leaving 14 bases between the germline ends. Per germline, CDR1 MNHNS and CDR2 SASEGT. The length of the CDR3 is 15 residues.

This clonotype was observed a handful of times. The CDR3 DNA follows: TGTGCCAGCAGCTTTCCTACTAGCGGGACAGATACGCAGTATTTT. It encodes CASSFPTSGTDTQYF. V gene TRBV7-9 combines with J gene TRBJ2-3; 9 nucleotides agree with TRBD2. Looked up from germline, CDR1 is SEHNR and CDR2 is FQNEAQ (reference sequence). V was pared by 3 bases and J by 3 bases, with 4 bases of the junction left unmatched. CDR3 size: 15 residues.

This clonotype was counted only a few times. The J gene is TRBJ2-3, the V gene TRBV9; D gene unclear. The CDR3 consists of 14 residues. From germline, CDR1 is SGDLS and CDR2 YYNGEE. V was clipped by 2 bases and J by 4 bases, with 11 bases between them. For the CDR3, the DNA is TGTGCCAGCAGCGTGGGGAAGTGGTCAGATACGCAGTATTTT. Amino acids: CASSVGKWSDTQYF.

The V gene is TRBV7-6, the J gene TRBJ1-5; D is unclear. The germline V and J ends were trimmed by 0 bases and 2 bases, with 14 bases remaining between them. Germline values: CDR1 SGHVS, CDR2 FNYEAQ. This CDR3 is built from 17 residues. The CDR3 protein is CASSLAGSHDGNQPQHF. CDR3 nucleotides: TGTGCCAGCAGCTTAGCGGGCAGTCACGATGGCAATCAGCCCCAGCATTTT.

The table lists this clonotype with a few counts. The rearrangement links TRBV27 to TRBJ2-3; TRBD1 is a possible D gene (6 bases). CDR1 and CDR2 from the germline V gene are MNHEY and SMNVEV (reference sequence). With 2 bases removed from V and 3 bases from J, the gap between germline ends came to 15 bases. CDR3 length: 16 residues. CDR3 region: CASSLRQGFGTDTQYF. In DNA form, the CDR3 reads TGTGCCAGCAGTTTACGGCAGGGGTTCGGAACAGATACGCAGTATTTT.

This clonotype was observed a few times. This rearrangement joins TRBV20-1 to TRBJ2-7; possible D gene TRBD2, 5 bases. The length of the CDR3 is 15 residues. Germline V gene lookup returns CDR1 DFQATT and CDR2 SNEGSKA (reference sequence). The germline V and J ends were trimmed by 3 bases and 6 bases, with 21 bases remaining between them. CDR3 residues: CSARMPPGEPFEQYF. CDR3 in DNA: TGCAGTGCTAGGATGCCCCCCGGGGAGCCCTTCGAGCAGTACTTC.

This clonotype showed up just a few times. V and J are TRBV29-1 and TRBJ1-1; 10 nucleotides match TRBD1. V gave up 5 bases and J gave up 6 bases; unmatched junction bases: 6. CDR1 is SQVTM, CDR2 ANQGSEA, per germline. The CDR3 is made up of 13 amino acids. The CDR3 DNA sequence: TGCAGCGTTACACGACAGGGGGCCGCTGAAGCTTTCTTT. This codes for CSVTRQGAAEAFF. Based on the CDR3 plus reference TRBV29-1 and TRBJ1-1, the full variable domain is SAVISQKPSRDICQRGTSLTIQCQVDSQVTMMFWYRQQPGQSLTLIATANQGSEATYESGFVIDKFPISRPNLTFSTLTVSNMSPEDSSIYLCSVTRQGAAEAFFGQGTRLTVV.

The chain recombines TRBV20-1 with TRBJ1-2; D may be TRBD1 (5 bases). V dropped 5 bases and J dropped 4 bases, with 20 bases sitting between them. Germline lookup yields CDR1 DFQATT and CDR2 SNEGSKA (reference sequence). This CDR3 comprises 15 residues. The CDR3 here is CSAGPGQPLVYGYTF. As DNA, the CDR3 is TGCAGTGCTGGGCCAGGGCAGCCGCTTGTCTATGGCTACACCTTC.

This clonotype has only a few counts. The rearrangement uses TRBV3-1 and TRBJ2-7, with D perhaps being TRBD1 or TRBD2 (5 bases each). This CDR3 comprises 13 residues. CDR1 LGHDT and CDR2 YNNKEL come from the germline V gene (reference sequence). Trimming removed 7 bases at V and 3 bases at J, with 13 bases between. The CDR3 here is CASTGAVGYEQYF. DNA for the CDR3: TGTGCCAGCACCGGGGCCGTGGGCTACGAGCAGTACTTC.

The V gene is TRBV14, the J gene TRBJ2-7, with 10 bases matching TRBD2. The germline gives CDR1 SGHDN, CDR2 FVKESK. V shed 1 base and J 1 base; nucleotides not matched to a gene: 7. The CDR3 length is 17 residues. The CDR3 sequence: CASSQGQREGWSYEQYF. The CDR3 bases are TGTGCCAGCAGCCAAGGCCAGCGGGAGGGCTGGTCCTACGAGCAGTACTTC.

This clonotype has just a few counts. The chain carries TRBV4-1 and TRBJ2-5; either TRBD1 or TRBD2 may supply D (5 bases each). Germline CDR1 and CDR2: MGHRA and YSYEKL. CDR3 length equals 15 residues. Trimming took 0 bases from V and 5 from J, leaving 13 bases between them. CDR3 region: CASSQDWGRLETQYF. The DNA of the CDR3 is TGCGCCAGCAGCCAAGACTGGGGGAGATTGGAGACCCAGTACTTC.